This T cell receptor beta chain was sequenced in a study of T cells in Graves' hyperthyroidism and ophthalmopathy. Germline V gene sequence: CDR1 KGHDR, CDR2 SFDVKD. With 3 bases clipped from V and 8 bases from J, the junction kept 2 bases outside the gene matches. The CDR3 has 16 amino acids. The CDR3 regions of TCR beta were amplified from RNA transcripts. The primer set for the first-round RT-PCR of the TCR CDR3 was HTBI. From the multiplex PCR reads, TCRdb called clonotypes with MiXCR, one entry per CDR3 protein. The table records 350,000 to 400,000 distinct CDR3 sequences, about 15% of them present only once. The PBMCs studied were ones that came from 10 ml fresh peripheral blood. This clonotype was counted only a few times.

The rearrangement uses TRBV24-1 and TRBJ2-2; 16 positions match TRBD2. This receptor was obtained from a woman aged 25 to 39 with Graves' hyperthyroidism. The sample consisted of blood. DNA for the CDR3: TGTGCCACCAGTGATGGGACTAGCGGGAGGGAAGGGGAGCTGTTTTTT. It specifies CATSDGTSGREGELFF.